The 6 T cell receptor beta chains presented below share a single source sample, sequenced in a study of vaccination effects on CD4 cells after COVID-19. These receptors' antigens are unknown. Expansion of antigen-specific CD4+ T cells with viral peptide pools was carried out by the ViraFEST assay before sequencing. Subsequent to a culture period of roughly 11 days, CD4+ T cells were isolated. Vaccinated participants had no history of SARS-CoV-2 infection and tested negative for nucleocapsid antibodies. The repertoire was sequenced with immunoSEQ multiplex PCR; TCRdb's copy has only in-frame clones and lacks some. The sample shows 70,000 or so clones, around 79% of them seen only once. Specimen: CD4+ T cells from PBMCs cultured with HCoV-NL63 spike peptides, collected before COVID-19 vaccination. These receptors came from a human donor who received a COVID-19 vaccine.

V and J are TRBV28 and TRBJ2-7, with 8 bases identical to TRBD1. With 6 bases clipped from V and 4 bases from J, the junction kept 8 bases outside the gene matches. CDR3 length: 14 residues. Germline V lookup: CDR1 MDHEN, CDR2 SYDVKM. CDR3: CASSSSGGGYEQYV. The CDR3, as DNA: TGTGCCAGCAGCTCCTCAGGGGGCGGTTACGAGCAGTACGTC.

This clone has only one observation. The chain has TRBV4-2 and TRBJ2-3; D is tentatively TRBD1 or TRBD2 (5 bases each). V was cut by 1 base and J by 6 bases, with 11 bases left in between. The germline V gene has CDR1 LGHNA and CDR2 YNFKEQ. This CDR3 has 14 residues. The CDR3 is CASSQGGGLDTQYF. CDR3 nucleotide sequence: TGTGCCAGCAGCCAAGGGGGCGGACTGGATACGCAGTATTTT.

In nucleotides, the CDR3 is TGTGCCAGTAGTCTCACCGACAGGGCGGGAAATCAGCCCCAGCATTTT. It codes for CASSLTDRAGNQPQHF. The chain has TRBV19 and TRBJ1-5, with TRBD1 matching 7 bases. This CDR3 is built from 16 residues. Germline V lookup: CDR1 LNHDA, CDR2 SQIVND (reference sequence). With 5 bases clipped from V and 4 bases from J, the junction kept 11 bases outside the gene matches.

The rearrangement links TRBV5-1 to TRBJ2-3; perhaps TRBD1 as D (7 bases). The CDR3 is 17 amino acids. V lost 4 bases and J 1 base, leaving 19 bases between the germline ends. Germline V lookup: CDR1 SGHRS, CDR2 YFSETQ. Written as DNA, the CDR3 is TGCGCCAGCAGCCCCCAGGCCAGGGGGGTTGGCACAGATACGCAGTATTTT. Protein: CASSPQARGVGTDTQYF.

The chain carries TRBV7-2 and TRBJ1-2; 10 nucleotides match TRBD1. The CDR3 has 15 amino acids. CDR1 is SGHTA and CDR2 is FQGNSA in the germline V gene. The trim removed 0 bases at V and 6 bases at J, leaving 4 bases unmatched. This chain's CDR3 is CASSLADRGSNGYTF. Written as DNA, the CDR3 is TGTGCCAGCAGCTTAGCGGACAGGGGGTCGAATGGCTACACCTTC.

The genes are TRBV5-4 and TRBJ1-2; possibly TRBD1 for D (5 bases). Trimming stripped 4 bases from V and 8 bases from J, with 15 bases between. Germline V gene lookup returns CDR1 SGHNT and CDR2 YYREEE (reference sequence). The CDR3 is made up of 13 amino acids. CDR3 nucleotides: TGTGCCAGCAGCCCCACACAGGAGAGCGGCTACACCTTC. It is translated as CASSPTQESGYTF. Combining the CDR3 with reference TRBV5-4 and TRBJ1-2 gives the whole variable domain ETGVTQSPTHLIKTRGQQVTLRCSSQSGHNTVSWYQQALGQGPQFIFQYYREEENGRGNFPPRFSGLQFPNYSSELNVNALELDDSALYLCASSPTQESGYTFGSGTRLTVV.